This note documents a single T cell receptor beta chain sequence. The target antigen is unknown. Vbeta (60) and Jbeta (13) primers were used in the PCR. Some clones are missing from TCRdb's copy, which holds only in-frame ones; the method was immunoSEQ multiplex PCR. The sample records some 170,000 clones, roughly four fifths being singletons. The sample belongs to a study of cytomegalovirus exposure and HLA in healthy donors. Study summary: Some 85 million unique TCRs, all from HLA-typed donors, were included in an early release of the data. Across under 450 genotyped donors, around 80% landed in the Caucasian-associated ancestry cluster.

General study findings and limits: A missense variant in DCLRE1C was later tied to TCR beta V- and J-gene trimming. Most TCR beta V segments were productive about 87% or about 30% of the time in an earlier analysis.

This TCR was sampled from a woman aged 25 to 39 in good health and CMV-seronegative. Sequencing input: PBMCs.

The CDR3 nucleotides read TGCGCCAGCAGCTCCAGGGGAGACGAGCAGTACTTC. Its protein product is CASSSRGDEQYF. This chain connects TRBV5-1 to TRBJ2-7; a possible D gene is TRBD1 (6 bases). The CDR3 is 12 residues long. V shed 3 bases and J shed 5 bases, with 9 bases lying between them. Germline CDR1 is SGHRS and CDR2 is YFSETQ.